This TCR beta chain was recorded in a study of T-cell memory formation after mild COVID-19. V lost 7 bases to trimming and J lost 3 bases; unmatched junction nucleotides: 7. CDR3 length equals 14 residues. Germline V lookup: CDR1 SGHTA, CDR2 FQGNSA. One entry per CDR3 protein results from TCRdb running MiXCR on the 5' RACE reads. The sample records around 250,000 distinct CDR3 sequences, approximately 9% being singletons. This clonotype was seen a few times. The TCR comes from a man between 18 and 29 years old who had mild COVID-19 (a few samples of this study predate the infection). Cell type and time point are not known. The chain carries TRBV7-2 and TRBJ2-7; TRBD1 aligns across 9 bases. The sample was PBMCs or a T cell subset sorted from them (not recorded which). For the CDR3, the DNA is TGTGCCAGCACCGGGACAGGGAGTGGCTACGAGCAGTACTTC. It specifies CASTGTGSGYEQYF.